One and the same sample provided the 11 T cell receptor beta chains below, sequenced in a study of cytomegalovirus exposure and HLA in healthy donors. The study ran its PCR with 60 Vbeta and 13 Jbeta primers. Sequenced by immunoSEQ multiplex PCR; TCRdb stores in-frame clones only, minus some. The sample consists of 270,000 or so clones, approximately 91% of them appearing once. Sequencing input: PBMCs. These receptors originate from a girl aged 2-9 years in good health and CMV-seronegative.

This rearrangement joins TRBV13 to TRBJ2-7; TRBD1 might be the D (5 bases). Trimming pared 8 bases from V and 0 bases from J, leaving 11 bases between. Germline CDR1 reads PRHDT; CDR2 reads FYEKMQ (reference sequence). The CDR3 runs to 13 residues. CDR3 loop: CASCDRTSYEQYF. The CDR3 nucleotides are TGTGCCAGCTGCGACAGAACCTCCTACGAGCAGTACTTC.

V gene TRBV9 combines with J gene TRBJ2-7, with TRBD1 matching 8 bases. There are 14 residues in the CDR3. The V and J ends lost 5 bases and 1 base, in that order; junction bases with no gene match: 5. Germline values: CDR1 SGDLS, CDR2 YYNGEE. In DNA form, the CDR3 reads TGTGCCAGCAGTAACCGGGACAGGTCCTACGAGCAGTACTTC. It encodes CASSNRDRSYEQYF.

V is TRBV5-1 and J is TRBJ2-3, with 7 bases identical to TRBD1. CDR3 size: 15 residues. With 4 bases clipped from V and 1 base from J, the junction kept 6 bases outside the gene matches. Germline V gene sequence: CDR1 SGHRS, CDR2 YFSETQ. The CDR3 DNA is TGCGCCAGCAGCCCGTGGACAGGAGGCACAGATACGCAGTATTTT. This encodes CASSPWTGGTDTQYF.

The rearrangement links TRBV5-8 to TRBJ1-5, with D maybe TRBD1 (6 bases). The length of the CDR3 is 15 residues. V was pared by 0 bases and J by 6 bases, with 13 bases between. Germline V gives CDR1 SGHTS, CDR2 YDEGEE. The CDR3 region is CASSLANRDSQPQHF. The CDR3 DNA reads as TGTGCCAGCAGCTTGGCGAACAGGGATAGTCAGCCCCAGCATTTT.

This chain uses TRBV9 with TRBJ2-5; 10 nucleotides align to TRBD1. The CDR3 totals 15 residues. Germline V CDR1 and CDR2: SGDLS, YYNGEE. V was clipped by 3 bases and J by 5 bases; unmatched bases: 7. In DNA form, the CDR3 reads TGTGCCAGCAGCGCAAGGGACAGGGGCGGGGAGACCCAGTACTTC. Amino acids: CASSARDRGGETQYF.

This chain links TRBV4-1 with TRBJ1-1; D unclear. The germline V and J ends were trimmed by 4 bases and 3 bases, with 6 bases remaining between them. The CDR3 is 12 amino acids. Germline V gene sequence: CDR1 MGHRA, CDR2 YSYEKL. The CDR3 loop reads CASSPGDTEAFF. CDR3 bases: TGCGCCAGCAGCCCCGGGGACACTGAAGCTTTCTTT.

The J gene is TRBJ1-5, the V gene TRBV15; the match to TRBD1 covers 9 bases. Germline lookup yields CDR1 LNHNV and CDR2 YYDKDF (reference sequence). V lost 3 bases, J lost 4 bases, and 4 bases stayed unmatched. The CDR3 runs to 15 residues. The CDR3 sequence: CATSRDRGKNQPQHF. CDR3 nucleotide sequence: TGTGCCACCAGCAGGGACAGGGGAAAGAATCAGCCCCAGCATTTT.

The chain links TRBV28 to TRBJ1-1; D is ambiguous. There are 15 residues in the CDR3. Germline V lookup: CDR1 MDHEN, CDR2 SYDVKM. Trimming removed 5 bases from V and 1 base from J, with 14 bases in between. In DNA, the CDR3 is TGTGCCAGCAGTGGTCCCCCACTTGGGAACACTGAAGCTTTCTTT. Translated: CASSGPPLGNTEAFF.

The gene calls are TRBV28 and TRBJ2-5; perhaps TRBD1 as D (5 bases). The germline V and J ends were trimmed by 2 bases and 5 bases, with 9 bases remaining between them. Germline-derived CDR1 and CDR2 are MDHEN and SYDVKM. The CDR3 sequence is 13 residues long. This CDR3 is CASSLGASETQYF. The CDR3 bases are TGTGCCAGCAGTTTAGGGGCATCGGAGACCCAGTACTTC.

The gene calls are TRBV6-7 and TRBJ1-5; 8 positions agree with TRBD1. TRBV6-7 is marked as an open reading frame, function uncertain. This CDR3 region has 15 residues. V shed 6 bases and J 5 bases; nucleotides not matched to a gene: 9. CDR3 region: CASSRTGPLDQPQHF. The CDR3 region has the DNA TGTGCCAGCAGCCGGACAGGGCCCCTCGATCAGCCCCAGCATTTT.

This chain joins TRBV5-1 and TRBJ1-2; D remains unclear. V was shortened by 0 bases and J by 4 bases, with 10 bases between the two germline ends. The CDR3 covers 14 residues. Germline V CDR1 and CDR2: SGHRS, YFSETQ. The CDR3 loop is CASSLDGGFYGYTF. In DNA, the CDR3 is TGCGCCAGCAGCTTGGATGGCGGTTTCTATGGCTACACCTTC.